This T cell receptor beta chain was identified in a study of blood T cells in healthy people across ages. For the second PCR, which ran for 7 to 11 cycles, a sample-barcoded 5' primer and a J-beta primer mix were used. TCRdb itself ran the 5' RACE reads through MiXCR, one entry per CDR3 protein. The top ten clones hold roughly 20% of a sample with 730,000 or so distinct CDR3 sequences, around 40% of them seen once. What was sequenced was blood. The receptor's source is a woman in her sixties in good health.

The CDR3 coding sequence is TGTGCCACCAGCAGAGATAGTAGTGGCTACACCTTC. Protein: CATSRDSSGYTF. The chain links TRBV15 to TRBJ1-2; D not resolved. This CDR3 is built from 12 residues. Germline V lookup: CDR1 LNHNV, CDR2 YYDKDF (reference sequence). Trimming removed 0 bases at V and 7 bases at J, with 6 bases between.